One sample yielded the 8 T cell receptor beta chains listed below, sequenced in a study of blood T cell repertoires in COVID-19. The data were produced by immunoSEQ multiplex PCR, yet TCRdb's version contains in-frame clones alone and is incomplete. The data show 400,000 to 550,000 clones, 87% seen once. Input material: PBMCs or T cells enriched from blood (not recorded which). Receptors were obtained from a woman aged 18-29 years with acute COVID-19.

This clone was counted a single time. The V and J genes are TRBV7-8 and TRBJ1-1; D gene unclear. CDR3 length equals 20 residues. Trimming cost V 2 bases and J 4 bases, with 29 bases left between them. Germline loops: CDR1 SGHVS, CDR2 FQNEAQ. As DNA, the CDR3 is TGTGCCAGCAGCTTAATGATGTTCGGCCATGGCGGGGAAAAAAGCACTGAAGCTTTCTTT. Amino acids: CASSLMMFGHGGEKSTEAFF.

The chain uses TRBV3-1 (or the pseudogene TRBV3-2) and TRBJ1-1; D call uncertain. Germline V gene data show CDR1 as LGHDT and CDR2 as YNNKEL (reference sequence). CDR3 length: 12 amino acids. Trimming took off 3 bases at V and 4 bases at J, with 6 bases between the two ends. The chain's CDR3 is CASSHGSTEAFF. Here the CDR3 DNA reads TGTGCCAGCAGCCATGGGAGCACTGAAGCTTTCTTT.

The CDR3 loop is CSVQAQGTYEQYF. The DNA for the CDR3 is TGCAGCGTTCAAGCCCAGGGCACCTACGAGCAGTACTTC. The chain joins TRBV29-1 to TRBJ2-7, with TRBD1 as a possible D gene (5 bases). The CDR3 runs 13 residues. Germline assignment: CDR1 SQVTM and CDR2 ANQGSEA. Trimming removed 5 bases from V and 2 bases from J, with 13 bases in between.

V is TRBV20-1 and J is TRBJ2-7, with D possibly being TRBD2 (5 bases). The CDR3 totals 11 residues. Germline V gene sequence: CDR1 DFQATT, CDR2 SNEGSKA (reference sequence). Trimming stripped 5 bases from V and 5 bases from J, with 10 bases between. CDR3 region: CSAAHGDEQYF. Here the CDR3 DNA reads TGCAGTGCTGCCCACGGGGACGAGCAGTACTTC.

This chain uses TRBV7-8 with TRBJ2-7, with 7 bases that match TRBD1. Germline lookup yields CDR1 SGHVS and CDR2 FQNEAQ. This CDR3 contains 15 residues. After removal of 0 bases from V and 3 bases from J, the junction contained 5 bases not matched to a gene. CDR3 sequence (DNA): TGTGCCAGCAGCTTAGCGTTGGGACAGCACTACGAGCAGTACTTC. Its translation is CASSLALGQHYEQYF.

V usage is TRBV29-1 and J usage is TRBJ2-3; a weak D match, TRBD1 (6 bases). CDR1 and CDR2 (germline): SQVTM, ANQGSEA. The CDR3 contains 13 residues. Trimming shortened V by 7 bases and J by 1 base, and 12 bases separated the two germline ends. The CDR3 DNA is TGCAGCGCCGCAGGGGTTCGCACAGATACGCAGTATTTT. Encoded protein: CSAAGVRTDTQYF.

CDR3 sequence: CASSLVVGHEEKLFF. The CDR3 region has the DNA TGTGCCAGCAGCTTAGTTGTGGGACACGAGGAAAAACTGTTTTTT. This chain joins TRBV7-2 and TRBJ1-4; a weak D match, TRBD1 (6 bases). Trimming took 1 base from V and 8 from J, leaving 14 bases between them. Germline loops: CDR1 SGHTA, CDR2 FQGNSA. This CDR3 spans 15 amino acids.

The chain employs TRBV5-6 and TRBJ2-7, with TRBD2 matching 9 bases. The CDR3 is 15 residues long. Germline CDR1 SGHDT, CDR2 YYEEEE. V was clipped by 0 bases and J by 2 bases; unmatched bases: 3. CDR3 residues: CASSLGLAGTYEQYF. The CDR3 DNA is TGTGCCAGCAGCTTGGGGCTAGCGGGAACCTACGAGCAGTACTTC.